The source of this TCR beta chain is a study of blood T cell repertoires in COVID-19. Background on the study: The United States, Italy and Spain were the sources of the acute and convalescent COVID-19 samples. T cells, B-cell-depleted T cells, or PBMCs supplied cDNA or gDNA.

CDR3 size: 12 residues. Germline V CDR1 and CDR2: SEHNR, FQNEAQ (reference sequence). Between the trimmed V and J ends, which lost 4 bases and 10 bases, there was a span of 12 bases. In the authors' workflow: Reference gene primer amplification gave nucleated cell count estimates. Measured with immunoSEQ multiplex PCR; TCRdb has only the in-frame clones, and not every one. From that table come the V and J calls and clone size; the DNA was used to work out D and trimming. This sample has around 300,000 clones, with less than 90% found just once. This clone was observed once. The chain combines TRBV7-9 with TRBJ2-3; TRBD1 might be the D (6 bases). This sequence was found in a human donor in a cohort sampled during active COVID-19. Sequencing used peripheral blood. The CDR3 loop is CASSSEGVSQYF. In nucleotides, the CDR3 is TGTGCCAGCAGCTCAGAGGGGGTTTCGCAGTATTTT.